Each of the 24 T cell receptor beta chains below was sequenced from the same sample in a study of human T cells and chemical hapten exposure. Time point noted: healthy volunteer bleed at 6 weeks. Total RNA was isolated from whole blood that had not been fractionated. TCRdb re-derived calls from the RACE reads in MiXCR, one entry per CDR3 protein. Of about 77,000 distinct CDR3 sequences listed, approximately 8.1% were seen once; the top ten hold 1.7%. Material for sequencing was whole blood. Receptors were obtained from a female donor in good health. Some clones in this sample may be carry-over from other donors' samples.

In its sample, this clonotype was seen many times. V and J are TRBV7-9 and TRBJ1-1; TRBD1 might be the D (5 bases). V lost 1 base to trimming and J lost 3 bases, with 9 bases between them. Per germline, CDR1 SEHNR and CDR2 FQNEAQ (reference sequence). There are 14 residues in the CDR3. CDR3 protein: CASSLGDRHTEAFF. As DNA, the CDR3 is TGTGCCAGCAGCTTAGGGGACCGACACACTGAAGCTTTCTTT.

V usage is TRBV20-1 and J usage is TRBJ1-1, with no clear D. The CDR3 loop spans 14 amino acids. Germline values: CDR1 DFQATT, CDR2 SNEGSKA (reference sequence). Trimming pared 5 bases from V and 3 bases from J, leaving 16 bases between. The CDR3 loop is CSARTTRRDTEAFF. In nucleotides, the CDR3 is TGCAGTGCTCGTACAACCCGGCGCGACACTGAAGCTTTCTTT.

This clonotype has just a few counts. V is TRBV29-1 and J is TRBJ1-6; D possibly corresponds to TRBD1 (5 bases). In germline, CDR1 is SQVTM, CDR2 ANQGSEA. The CDR3 spans 13 residues. V dropped 4 bases and J dropped 8 bases, with 12 bases sitting between them. CDR3 in DNA: TGCAGCGTTGGGGGGGGACGGGATTCACCCCTCCACTTT. As protein: CSVGGGRDSPLHF.

In its sample, this clonotype was seen many times. The V and J genes are TRBV12-3 or TRBV12-4 and TRBJ1-5; D is perhaps TRBD1 (5 bases). The CDR3 has 15 residues. V lost 3 bases, J lost 4 bases, and 13 bases lay in between. The CDR3 region is CASSFLGAWNQPQHF. The CDR3 nucleotides read TGTGCCAGCAGTTTTCTCGGGGCGTGGAATCAGCCCCAGCATTTT.

This sequence joins TRBV18 and TRBJ2-7; 12 bases are shared with TRBD2. V shed 4 bases and J 0 bases; nucleotides not matched to a gene: 4. Germline CDR1 KGHSH, CDR2 LQKENI. This CDR3 region has 16 residues. CDR3 residues: CASSRRTSGASYEQYF. DNA for the CDR3: TGTGCCAGCTCACGACGGACTAGCGGGGCCTCCTACGAGCAGTACTTC. Full variable domain (remainder filled in from reference TRBV18 and TRBJ2-7): NAGVMQNPRHLVRRRGQEARLRCSPMKGHSHVYWYRQLPEEGLKFMVYLQKENIIDESGMPKERFSAEFPKEGPSILRIQQVVRGDSAAYFCASSRRTSGASYEQYFGPGTRLTVT.

This clonotype has at least ten counts. This sequence joins TRBV6-1 and TRBJ2-4, with D possibly TRBD1 on 6 matching bases. This CDR3 comprises 14 residues. Germline CDR1 is MNHNS and CDR2 is SASEGT. V lost 7 bases to trimming and J lost 2 bases, with 12 bases between them. CDR3 sequence reads: CASITDSPKNIQYF. For the CDR3, the DNA is TGTGCCAGCATTACGGACAGCCCCAAAAACATTCAGTACTTC.

The chain joins TRBV25-1 to TRBJ1-5; maybe TRBD1 (5 bases). Per the germline V gene, CDR1 is MGHDK and CDR2 is SYGVNS. With 1 base removed from V and 6 bases from J, the gap between germline ends came to 13 bases. This CDR3 is 15 amino acids long. The CDR3 coding sequence is TGTGCCAGCAGTGAATCCGGGGGGACCGGTCAGCCCCAGCATTTT. This translates into CASSESGGTGQPQHF.

Many counts were recorded for this clonotype. This CDR3 reads CAVPGIERNQPQHF. As DNA, the CDR3 is TGCGCCGTCCCTGGCATCGAGCGCAATCAGCCCCAGCATTTT. The chain has TRBV5-1 and TRBJ1-5; unclear D gene. The CDR3 is made up of 14 amino acids. Germline V gene sequence: CDR1 SGHRS, CDR2 YFSETQ. The V end was cut by 10 bases, the J end by 2 bases, with 16 bases between.

The chain links TRBV6-6 to TRBJ2-7; tentative D call: TRBD1 (6 bases). The CDR3 is 13 residues long. Germline-derived CDR1 and CDR2 are MNHNY and SVGAGI (reference sequence). V was trimmed by 2 bases and J by 5 bases, leaving 10 bases between them. CDR3 in DNA: TGTGCCAGCAGTTACGGACAGTCCGACGAGCAGTACTTC. Translated, it gives CASSYGQSDEQYF.

This clonotype was picked up many times. The chain has TRBV20-1 and TRBJ2-1, with 7 positions matching TRBD2. This CDR3 comprises 14 residues. Trimming cost V 6 bases and J 8 bases; bases outside gene matches: 13. In germline, CDR1 is DFQATT, CDR2 SNEGSKA (reference sequence). CDR3 in DNA: TGCAGTGCCTTCGAGGCGGGGGAAGGGTATGAGCAGTTCTTC. This sequence encodes CSAFEAGEGYEQFF.

This clonotype appeared a single time. V gene TRBV18 combines with J gene TRBJ2-3, with D unresolved. The CDR3 consists of 13 residues. With 3 bases removed from V and 6 bases from J, the gap between germline ends came to 10 bases. Germline V gives CDR1 KGHSH, CDR2 LQKENI. The CDR3 bases are TGTGCCAGCTCACCCATATCCATTGATACGCAGTATTTT. This encodes CASSPISIDTQYF.

The rearrangement links TRBV7-7 to TRBJ2-5; unclear D gene. Germline V lookup: CDR1 SSHAT, CDR2 FNYEAQ (reference sequence). The CDR3 contains 13 residues. The V gene lost 3 bases and the J gene lost 3 bases, with 8 bases spanning the gap. This CDR3 is CASSFQRKETQYF. The CDR3 DNA reads as TGTGCCAGCAGCTTCCAAAGAAAAGAGACCCAGTACTTC.

This chain links TRBV25-1 with TRBJ2-7; no clear D gene. The germline V gene has CDR1 MGHDK and CDR2 SYGVNS. The V gene lost 5 bases and the J gene lost 3 bases, with 8 bases spanning the gap. This CDR3 is built from 12 residues. Here the CDR3 reads CASSMTLYEQYF. The DNA for the CDR3 is TGTGCCAGCAGTATGACTCTCTACGAGCAGTACTTC.

Comment on this clonotype: A read error may explain this, as a much larger clone is one base away. The V call is TRBV29-1, the J call TRBJ2-1; D might be TRBD1 or TRBD2, each matching 5 bases. The CDR3 runs to 15 residues. Germline CDR1 and CDR2: SQVTM and ANQGSEA. Trimming removed 4 bases at V and 12 bases at J, with 25 bases between. Written as DNA, the CDR3 is TGCAGCGTTGTTGGGGACCGGGTCCAGGCCAGGGTGCAGTTCTTC. Its protein product is CSVVGDRVQARVQFF.

This clonotype was seen more than once but under ten times. V is TRBV11-2 and J is TRBJ1-2; 8 bases match TRBD1. This CDR3 contains 16 residues. V was pared by 1 base and J by 6 bases, with 10 bases of the junction left unmatched. Germline CDR1 is SGHAT and CDR2 is FQNNGV. CDR3 protein: CASSLVGQGSSNGYTF. As DNA, the CDR3 is TGTGCCAGCAGCTTAGTTGGACAGGGTTCGTCTAATGGCTACACCTTC.

The J gene is TRBJ2-7, the V gene TRBV2, with TRBD1 matching over 9 bases. The CDR3 is made up of 14 amino acids. Germline V gives CDR1 SNHLY, CDR2 FYNNEI. V gave up 8 bases and J gave up 2 bases; unmatched junction bases: 7. CDR3 coding DNA: TGTGCCAGCGGAGCTGACAGGGGGACCTACGAGCAGTACTTC. Encoded protein: CASGADRGTYEQYF. Using reference TRBV2 and TRBJ2-7 for the parts outside the CDR3, the full variable domain is EPEVTQTPSHQVTQMGQEVILRCVPISNHLYFYWYRQILGQKVEFLVSFYNNEISEKSEIFDDQFSVERPDGSNFTLKIRSTKLEDSAMYFCASGADRGTYEQYFGPGTRLTVT.

This clonotype appeared many times. The CDR3 loop is CASSFGQGTWRTEAFF. DNA of the CDR3: TGTGCCAGCAGTTTTGGGCAGGGCACATGGAGGACTGAAGCTTTCTTT. This chain joins TRBV28 and TRBJ1-1, with D maybe TRBD1 (5 bases). Germline V gene lookup returns CDR1 MDHEN and CDR2 SYDVKM. This CDR3 is built from 16 residues. Trimming pared 3 bases from V and 5 bases from J, leaving 19 bases between.

V usage is TRBV5-1 and J usage is TRBJ1-2; D is perhaps TRBD1 (6 bases). The CDR3 sequence is 18 residues long. V was shortened by 0 bases and J by 7 bases, with 25 bases between the two germline ends. Per the germline V gene, CDR1 is SGHRS and CDR2 is YFSETQ. CDR3 nucleotide sequence: TGCGCCAGCAGCTTGGTACATTTAGGGGACATTCATTTTTGTGGCTACACCTTC. Amino acids: CASSLVHLGDIHFCGYTF. Variable domain in full (rest from reference TRBV5-1 and TRBJ1-2): KAGVTQTPRYLIKTRGQQVTLSCSPISGHRSVSWYQQTPGQGLQFLFEYFSETQRNKGNFPGRFSGRQFSNSRSEMNVSTLELGDSALYLCASSLVHLGDIHFCGYTFGSGTRLTVV.

In its sample, this clonotype was seen a few times. The CDR3 nucleotides read TGTGCCAGCAGCCCCCACTGGCGGGGGAGTACAGATACGCAGTATTTT. Amino acids: CASSPHWRGSTDTQYF. The chain is built from TRBV7-8 and TRBJ2-3; TRBD2 matches 7 bases. Germline CDR1 reads SGHVS; CDR2 reads FQNEAQ. The junction had 11 bases not matched to a gene; V was cut back by 5 bases and J by 3 bases. The CDR3 loop spans 16 amino acids.

J is TRBJ2-7 and V is TRBV18; a weak D match, TRBD1 (6 bases). Trimming removed 3 bases at V and 2 bases at J, with 14 bases between. Germline V CDR1 and CDR2: KGHSH, LQKENI. The CDR3 loop spans 15 amino acids. The CDR3 reads CASSPSSGVPYEQYF. DNA for the CDR3: TGTGCCAGCTCACCGTCATCAGGGGTCCCCTACGAGCAGTACTTC. Based on the CDR3 plus reference TRBV18 and TRBJ2-7, the full variable domain is NAGVMQNPRHLVRRRGQEARLRCSPMKGHSHVYWYRQLPEEGLKFMVYLQKENIIDESGMPKERFSAEFPKEGPSILRIQQVVRGDSAAYFCASSPSSGVPYEQYFGPGTRLTVT.

As to this clonotype: This could be a read error, since a much larger clone is one nucleotide away. This chain links TRBV27 with TRBJ1-6, with D hard to call. Germline V gives CDR1 MNHEY, CDR2 SMNVEV (reference sequence). V lost 6 bases and J lost 3, with 24 bases in between. The CDR3 is 19 amino acids. The CDR3, as DNA: TGTGCCAGCAGACACGCCAGGTTGAACAGTAGGAACTATAATTCACCCCTCCACTTT. It encodes CASRHARLNSRNYNSPLHF.

The rearrangement joins TRBV20-1 to TRBJ2-5; tentatively, D is TRBD1 or TRBD2 (5 bases each). From germline, CDR1 is DFQATT and CDR2 SNEGSKA (reference sequence). The ends were cut back, 4 bases at V and 7 bases at J, with 25 bases in the middle. This CDR3 region has 16 residues. The CDR3 DNA sequence: TGCAGTGCTACCCCCTTCCGGGACCAATGGGTTAGGACCCAGTACTTC. Translating gives CSATPFRDQWVRTQYF.

This chain joins TRBV7-2 and TRBJ2-5; D not certain. Germline V gene data show CDR1 as SGHTA and CDR2 as FQGNSA. CDR3 length equals 12 residues. Between the trimmed V and J ends, which lost 1 base and 4 bases, there was a span of 4 bases. The CDR3 sequence is CASSLDGETQYF. CDR3 nucleotide sequence: TGTGCCAGCAGCTTAGATGGAGAGACCCAGTACTTC.

Remarks on this clonotype: A much bigger clone sits one base away, suggesting this may be a read error. V is TRBV7-2 and J is TRBJ2-5; D perhaps matches TRBD2 (6 bases). This CDR3 contains 18 residues. Germline values: CDR1 SGHTA, CDR2 FQGNSA. CDR3: CVSSLAPVGGVRQETQYF. The CDR3 DNA reads TGTGTCAGCAGCTTAGCCCCGGTTGGCGGGGTAAGGCAAGAGACCCAGTACTTC.